This TCR beta chain was sequenced in a study of blood T cell repertoires in COVID-19. Study details: Acute and convalescent COVID-19 specimens originated in the United States, Italy and Spain.

Generated by immunoSEQ multiplex PCR, the TCRdb table keeps only in-frame clones and is missing some. This table holds 300,000 to 400,000 clones, 75% to 90% found once. J lost 4 bases, V lost 0 bases, and 5 bases had no gene match. This CDR3 is built from 15 residues. Germline CDR1 and CDR2: SGHRS and YFSETQ. Participants had their cohort set by participant-reported clinical history. Sequencing was done on a sample of PBMCs or T cells enriched from blood (not recorded which). This receptor was identified in a man aged 60-69 years who had recovered from COVID-19. The rearrangement links TRBV5-1 to TRBJ1-1, with TRBD1 matching 8 bases. The CDR3 DNA follows: TGCGCCAGCAGCTTGGCCCGGACAGGGTCCACTGAAGCTTTCTTT. Protein product: CASSLARTGSTEAFF.